Listed below are T cell receptor beta chains from one sample, sequenced in a study of beta chain features in type 1 diabetes. Measured with immunoSEQ multiplex PCR; TCRdb has only the in-frame clones, and not every one. The table includes about 170,000 clones, 6% to 9% detected once. The sample consisted of central memory CD4+ T cells from blood. All receptors derive from a man aged 18 to 29 with type 1 diabetes. Each CDR3 is given with its conserved first and last residue. Fields, in order: V gene, J gene, CDR3 protein.

>TRBV7-8|TRBJ2-7
CASSLDRGISTYEQYF
>TRBV30|TRBJ1-5
CAWSLGLSGRPQHF
>TRBV2|TRBJ2-5
CASSYTSGSETQYF
>TRBV28|TRBJ2-3
CASSLPGTDTQYF
>TRBV6-5|TRBJ2-1
CASSYSNPRQNNEQFF
>TRBV7-2|TRBJ2-3
CASAGSGGADTQYF
>TRBV30|TRBJ1-1
CAWSEGVAFF
>TRBV18|TRBJ1-5
CASSPAGLSNQPQHF
>TRBV5-1|TRBJ1-2
CASSIDGQPNYGYTF
>TRBV7-9|TRBJ1-5
CASSLTDSGYSNQPQHF
>TRBV28|TRBJ2-1
CASRRGGLNEQFF
>TRBV23-1|TRBJ1-6
CASSQSLGGDSPLHF
>TRBV5-1|TRBJ1-4
CASSPSHGLGELFF
>TRBV7-8|TRBJ2-5
CASSLRQGQETQYF
>TRBV4-1|TRBJ2-5
CASSQQGKGETQYF
>TRBV7-9|TRBJ2-3
CASSLTAGGSRDTQYF
>TRBV7-2|TRBJ2-3
CASSLVAGSDTQYF
>TRBV7-2|TRBJ2-4
CASSRDRGDIQYF
>TRBV5-4|TRBJ1-2
CASTSVLGRGLDGYTF
>TRBV27|TRBJ2-1
CASTLRTRIEQFF
>TRBV19|TRBJ1-6
CASSIADMGGNSPLHF